The clone carrying this T cell receptor beta chain was found many times. Its specificity is unknown. The CDR3 has 15 amino acids. The germline gives CDR1 GTSNPN, CDR2 SVGIG (reference sequence). V was clipped by 0 bases and J by 2 bases, with 14 bases between them. The sample originates from a study of molecular identifiers for immune sequencing clone quantification. Study results and limitations: Sizes of clones that are highly expanded could be underestimated (if identical TCR molecules share a barcode).

Using a CD8+CD4-CCR7+CD45RA+ phenotype, naive CD8 T cells were sorted. Previously described methods with listed TCR primers produced the bulk TCR libraries. MiXCR was run by TCRdb on the PCR reads, yielding one entry per CDR3 protein. The sample contains 85,000 to 100,000 distinct CDR3 sequences, roughly a fifth of which appear only once. The rearrangement links TRBV30 to TRBJ2-7; D may match TRBD1 or TRBD2 (5 bases each). The sample comprised naive CD8+ T cells from blood, with Jurkat cell RNA spiked in. The subset was: FACS-sorted CD8+CD4-CCR7+CD45RA+ naive T cells. The origin of this receptor is a human donor in good health. Some libraries in this study had Jurkat cell RNA spiked in. CDR3: CAWSVGVDFTYEQYF. CDR3 sequence (DNA): TGTGCCTGGAGTGTAGGGGTGGACTTTACCTACGAGCAGTACTTC.